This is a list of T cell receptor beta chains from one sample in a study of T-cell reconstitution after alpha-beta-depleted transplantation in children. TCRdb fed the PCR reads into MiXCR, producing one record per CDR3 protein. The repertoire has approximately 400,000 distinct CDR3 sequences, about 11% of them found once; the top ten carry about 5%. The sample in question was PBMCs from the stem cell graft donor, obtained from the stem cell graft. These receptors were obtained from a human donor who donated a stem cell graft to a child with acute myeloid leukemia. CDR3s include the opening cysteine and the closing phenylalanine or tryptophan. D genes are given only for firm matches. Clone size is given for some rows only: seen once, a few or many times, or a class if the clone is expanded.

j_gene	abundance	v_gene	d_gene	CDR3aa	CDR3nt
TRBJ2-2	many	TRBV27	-	CASCGLHTGELFF	TGTGCCAGCTGCGGACTGCACACCGGGGAGCTGTTTTTT
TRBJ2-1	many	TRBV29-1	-	CSVDGAGSWGNEQFF	TGCAGCGTTGACGGGGCCGGGAGCTGGGGGAATGAGCAGTTCTTC
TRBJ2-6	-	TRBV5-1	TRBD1	CASSLIRGTGANVLTF	TGCGCCAGCAGCTTGATCAGGGGGACTGGGGCCAACGTCCTGACTTTC
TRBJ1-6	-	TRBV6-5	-	CASSYATGQGYNSPLHF	TGTGCCAGCAGTTATGCCACAGGGCAGGGTTATAATTCACCCCTCCACTTT
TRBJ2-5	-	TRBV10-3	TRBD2	CAISAGGGGQETQYF	TGTGCCATCAGTGCTGGCGGGGGGGGACAAGAGACCCAGTACTTC
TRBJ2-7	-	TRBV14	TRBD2	CASSQWSAGVYEQYF	TGTGCCAGCAGCCAATGGTCGGCGGGAGTTTATGAGCAGTACTTC
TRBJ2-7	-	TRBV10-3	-	CAIRPGGVGYEQYF	TGTGCCATCAGGCCCGGGGGTGTCGGTTACGAGCAGTACTTC
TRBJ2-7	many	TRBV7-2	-	CASSLGPQDGEQYF	TGTGCCAGCAGCTTAGGGCCACAAGACGGCGAGCAGTACTTC
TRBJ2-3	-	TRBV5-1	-	CASSPAGWGRTDTQYF	TGCGCCAGCAGCCCCGCGGGCTGGGGGCGAACAGATACGCAGTATTTT
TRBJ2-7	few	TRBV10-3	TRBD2	CAISDPLAGGPRSYEQYF	TGTGCCATCAGTGATCCTTTAGCGGGAGGACCCCGCTCCTACGAGCAGTACTTC
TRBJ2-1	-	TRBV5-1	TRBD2	CASSLGPSGSNVYEQFF	TGCGCCAGCAGCTTGGGTCCTAGCGGGAGTAATGTTTATGAGCAGTTCTTC
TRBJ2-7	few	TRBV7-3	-	CASSSGSAPNEQYF	TGTGCCAGCAGCTCCGGTAGTGCTCCTAACGAGCAGTACTTC
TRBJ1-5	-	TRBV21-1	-	CASTLEGAGHQPQHF	TGTGCCAGCACCCTAGAGGGCGCAGGGCATCAGCCCCAGCATTTT
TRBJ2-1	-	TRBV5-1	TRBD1	CASSLGGQGAYNEQFF	TGCGCCAGCAGCTTGGGGGGACAGGGGGCCTACAATGAGCAGTTCTTC
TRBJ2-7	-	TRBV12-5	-	CASGSGSYEQYF	TGTGCTAGTGGTTCTGGTTCCTACGAGCAGTACTTC
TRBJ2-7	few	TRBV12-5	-	CASGPGAVWEQYF	TGTGCTAGTGGTCCCGGAGCCGTCTGGGAGCAGTACTTC